The sequence of this TCR beta chain was determined in a study of neurological immune-mediated disorders. Study conclusions and caveats: Phylogenetic grouping put 18 of 34 multiple sclerosis patients' repertoires into one related-CDR3 cluster, a possible signature.

CDR1 and CDR2 from the germline V gene are LNHDA and SQIVND (reference sequence). The CDR3 is made up of 14 amino acids. Trimming took off 2 bases at V and 9 bases at J, with 14 bases between the two ends. Synthesis of cDNA was performed by 5'RACE using 10-nucleotide random UMIs. From the 5' RACE reads, TCRdb called clonotypes with MiXCR, one entry per CDR3 protein. The sample has some 60,000 distinct CDR3 sequences, 3% to 4.5% seen once. Concerning this clonotype: Its antigen is currently unknown.

Sample: PBMCs. The sequence was collected from a woman aged 25 to 39 with multiple sclerosis. J is TRBJ1-5 and V is TRBV19; D unclear. The DNA of the CDR3 is TGTGCCAGTAGTATAAATTCAGCTTTGTGGCCCCAGCATTTT. It yields the protein CASSINSALWPQHF.